The next 31 T cell receptor beta chains were all read from a single sample in a study of cytomegalovirus exposure and HLA in healthy donors. TCRdb's table, derived via immunoSEQ multiplex PCR, lists solely in-frame clones and lacks some. The top ten hold 2% to 3% of the sample, which has about 250,000 clones, just under 90% seen once. Material: PBMCs. Source of these receptors: a young man in good health and CMV-seronegative.

This clone was seen just once. The chain couples TRBV5-6 to TRBJ1-2, with D uncertain. The CDR3 is 15 amino acids. V lost 4 bases and J 5 bases, leaving 18 bases between the germline ends. CDR1 is SGHDT and CDR2 is YYEEEE in the germline V gene. In DNA, the CDR3 is TGTGCCAGCAGCACCGGACGGGAGGAACTATATGGCTACACCTTC. Residues: CASSTGREELYGYTF.

The chain joins TRBV9 to TRBJ1-4; D possibly corresponds to TRBD1 (6 bases). Trimming stripped 3 bases from V and 4 bases from J, with 16 bases between. The CDR3 runs 16 residues. In germline, CDR1 is SGDLS, CDR2 YYNGEE. In DNA, the CDR3 is TGTGCCAGCAGCGCAAGCTCACAGGGATTTAATGAAAAACTGTTTTTT. Its protein product is CASSASSQGFNEKLFF.

The V call is TRBV7-3, the J call TRBJ2-3; 9 nucleotides line up with TRBD2. V dropped 2 bases and J dropped 0; count of bases not matched to a gene: 0. CDR1 is SGHTA, CDR2 FQGTGA, per germline. CDR3 length equals 15 residues. Here the CDR3 DNA reads TGTGCCAGCAGCTTAGCGGGAGGGAGCACAGATACGCAGTATTTT. Protein: CASSLAGGSTDTQYF.

The V and J genes are TRBV11-3 and TRBJ2-2; no firm D call. V was pared by 2 bases and J by 3 bases, with 16 bases between. This CDR3 is built from 17 residues. Germline V gene sequence: CDR1 SGHNT, CDR2 YENEEA. The DNA of the CDR3 is TGTGCCAGCAGCTTACTTTCCTTGTCCCCCGACACCGGGGAGCTGTTTTTT. Protein sequence: CASSLLSLSPDTGELFF.

This clone was counted between two and nine times. This CDR3 reads CASGDRPNYEQYF. The CDR3, as DNA: TGTGCTAGTGGGGACAGGCCCAACTACGAGCAGTACTTC. The gene calls are TRBV12-5 and TRBJ2-7; 7 nucleotides align to TRBD1. J was trimmed by 3 bases and V by 6 bases; bases with no gene match: 5. Germline V lookup: CDR1 LGHNT, CDR2 FRNRAP. The CDR3 has 13 amino acids.

The chain carries TRBV7-9 and TRBJ2-7; 15 bases agree with TRBD2. Germline V gene lookup returns CDR1 SEHNR and CDR2 FQNEAQ (reference sequence). The junction had 7 bases not matched to a gene; V was cut back by 5 bases and J by 2 bases. The CDR3 contains 17 residues. This chain's CDR3 is CASSPGTSGRLTYEQYF. DNA of the CDR3: TGTGCCAGCAGCCCCGGGACTAGCGGGAGGCTGACCTACGAGCAGTACTTC.

This chain connects TRBV28 to TRBJ2-3; D uncertain. This CDR3 region has 13 residues. With 2 bases removed from V and 2 bases from J, the gap between germline ends came to 5 bases. Germline V lookup: CDR1 MDHEN, CDR2 SYDVKM. The CDR3 bases are TGTGCCAGCAGTTTAGGCACCACAGATACGCAGTATTTT. This codes for CASSLGTTDTQYF.

The rearrangement uses TRBV30 and TRBJ2-2, with 7 bases identical to TRBD2. V shed 5 bases, J shed 0 bases, and the junction held 9 bases outside the gene matches. Germline CDR1 GTSNPN, CDR2 SVGIG (reference sequence). The CDR3 covers 16 residues. This chain's CDR3 is CAWWEGLAANTGELFF. CDR3 in DNA: TGTGCCTGGTGGGAAGGCCTAGCGGCGAACACCGGGGAGCTGTTTTTT. Supplemented by reference TRBV30 and TRBJ2-2, the full variable domain reads SQTIHQWPATLVQPVGSPLSLECTVEGTSNPNLYWYRQAAGRGLQLLFYSVGIGQISSEVPQNLSASRPQDRQFILSSKKLLLSDSGFYLCAWWEGLAANTGELFFGEGSRLTVL.

V gene TRBV10-3 combines with J gene TRBJ1-1; D might be TRBD1 (5 bases). CDR3 length equals 13 residues. CDR1 and CDR2 (germline): ENHRY, SYGVKD. Trimming removed 11 bases at V and 0 bases at J, with 13 bases between. Here the CDR3 DNA reads TGTGCCGGCAGACAGAATTTGAACACTGAAGCTTTCTTT. Protein sequence: CAGRQNLNTEAFF.

The chain recombines TRBV11-3 with TRBJ2-7; a weak D match, TRBD1 (5 bases). The CDR3 is made up of 15 amino acids. Trimming cost V 1 base and J 5 bases, with 15 bases left between them. Germline V gene sequence: CDR1 SGHNT, CDR2 YENEEA. This CDR3 is CASSLGWQGVNEQYF. DNA for the CDR3: TGTGCCAGCAGCTTAGGTTGGCAGGGTGTTAACGAGCAGTACTTC.

The chain employs TRBV2 and TRBJ2-3, with D unclear. CDR1 and CDR2 (germline): SNHLY, FYNNEI. Trimming cost V 2 bases and J 4 bases, with 4 bases left between them. The CDR3 sequence is 12 residues long. CDR3 amino acids: CASSERSDTQYF. The CDR3 coding sequence is TGTGCCAGCAGTGAACGTTCAGATACGCAGTATTTT.

The V and J genes are TRBV4-1 and TRBJ2-7; D unclear. The CDR3 has 15 residues. CDR1 is MGHRA, CDR2 YSYEKL, per germline. Deletions cut 0 bases from V and 1 base from J, with 10 bases between. CDR3 nucleotide sequence: TGCGCCAGCAGCCAAGATCTCCAGGAATCCTACGAGCAGTACTTC. Its translation is CASSQDLQESYEQYF.

This clone was found a few times. The rearrangement joins TRBV6-5 to TRBJ1-6, with D unresolved. This CDR3 has 15 residues. V was pared by 5 bases and J by 8 bases, with 16 bases between. The germline CDR1 and CDR2 sequences are MNHEY and SVGAGI. CDR3 amino acids: CASSGRSRPYSPLHF. The DNA of the CDR3 is TGTGCCAGCAGTGGCCGGAGTCGCCCTTATTCACCCCTCCACTTT.

The chain links TRBV5-6 to TRBJ2-5; 12 positions match TRBD2. V gave up 2 bases and J gave up 5 bases; unmatched junction bases: 7. The CDR3 contains 16 residues. Germline loops: CDR1 SGHDT, CDR2 YYEEEE. The chain's CDR3 is CASSFKLAGGQETQYF. The CDR3 coding sequence is TGTGCCAGCAGCTTTAAGCTAGCGGGGGGGCAGGAGACCCAGTACTTC.

This clone was recorded only once. The chain links TRBV5-6 to TRBJ2-1, with D possibly matching TRBD2 (6 bases). CDR3 length: 15 residues. The ends were cut back, 4 bases at V and 3 bases at J, with 14 bases in the middle. From germline, CDR1 is SGHDT and CDR2 YYEEEE. The DNA for the CDR3 is TGTGCCAGCAGCCGAGCTGCGGGGAACTACAATGAGCAGTTCTTC. As protein: CASSRAAGNYNEQFF.

V is TRBV15 and J is TRBJ1-5; no reliable D call. The V and J ends lost 2 bases and 0 bases respectively, with 8 bases between them. CDR1 is LNHNV, CDR2 YYDKDF, per germline (reference sequence). The CDR3 is made up of 15 amino acids. The CDR3 nucleotides are TGTGCCACCAGCAGAACAGACAATAGCAATCAGCCCCAGCATTTT. Amino acids: CATSRTDNSNQPQHF.

The gene calls are TRBV4-1 and TRBJ1-6; D remains ambiguous. The CDR3 runs 16 residues. V lost 0 bases, J lost 2 bases, and 8 bases lay in between. CDR1 is MGHRA, CDR2 YSYEKL, per germline. The chain's CDR3 is CASSQDGGTYNSPLHF. In nucleotides, the CDR3 is TGCGCCAGCAGCCAAGATGGAGGAACCTATAATTCACCCCTCCACTTT.

This clone was counted between two and nine times. Other DNA sequences in this specimen translate into the identical CDR3. V is TRBV7-9 and J is TRBJ2-3; D not certain. V dropped 6 bases and J dropped 3 bases, with 4 bases sitting between them. The length of the CDR3 is 11 residues. Germline V lookup: CDR1 SEHNR, CDR2 FQNEAQ (reference sequence). CDR3 protein: CASSPTDTQYF. The CDR3, as DNA: TGTGCCAGCAGTCCTACAGATACGCAGTATTTT. Together with reference TRBV7-9 and TRBJ2-3, the CDR3 gives the full variable domain: DTGVSQNPRHKITKRGQNVTFRCDPISEHNRLYWYRQTLGQGPEFLTYFQNEAQLEKSRLLSDRFSAERPKGSFSTLEIQRTEQGDSAMYLCASSPTDTQYFGPGTRLTVL.

The V gene is TRBV7-2, the J gene TRBJ2-7, with D possibly being TRBD2 (5 bases). This CDR3 has 14 amino acids. Between the trimmed V and J ends, which lost 5 bases and 1 base, there was a span of 12 bases. Per germline, CDR1 SGHTA and CDR2 FQGNSA. CDR3 DNA: TGTGCCAGCAGCCCCCTTGGAGGTTCCTACGAGCAGTACTTC. Protein sequence: CASSPLGGSYEQYF.

This clone came up once. This chain connects TRBV6-5 to TRBJ2-3, with TRBD2 as a possible D gene (5 bases). V lost 8 bases and J 0 bases, leaving 6 bases between the germline ends. Germline lookup yields CDR1 MNHEY and CDR2 SVGAGI. The CDR3 is 12 residues long. Written as DNA, the CDR3 is TGTGCCAGCGGGGAGAGCACAGATACGCAGTATTTT. It is translated as CASGESTDTQYF.

This rearrangement joins TRBV10-1 to TRBJ1-5, with 7 bases identical to TRBD1. This CDR3 spans 14 amino acids. Germline CDR1 reads WNHNN; CDR2 reads SYGVQD (reference sequence). With 6 bases clipped from V and 3 bases from J, the junction kept 5 bases outside the gene matches. For the CDR3, the DNA is TGCGCCAGCAGGAGGGGACAGCACAATCAGCCCCAGCATTTT. This translates into CASRRGQHNQPQHF.

V is TRBV4-3 and J is TRBJ1-1; the D is unclear. The germline V and J ends were trimmed by 1 base and 1 base, with 10 bases remaining between them. Germline loops: CDR1 LGHNA, CDR2 YSLEER. This CDR3 region has 15 residues. CDR3 in DNA: TGCGCCAGCAGCCAAGGCGTCGGGTGGAACACTGAAGCTTTCTTT. Protein product: CASSQGVGWNTEAFF.

This clone has a single count. The chain uses TRBV29-1 and TRBJ1-3; a weak D match, TRBD1 (6 bases). V lost 6 bases and J 9 bases, leaving 12 bases between the germline ends. This CDR3 spans 11 amino acids. Germline-derived CDR1 and CDR2 are SQVTM and ANQGSEA. The CDR3 spells CSVDLGGTIYF. CDR3 in DNA: TGCAGCGTCGACCTAGGGGGCACCATATATTTT.

The chain has TRBV7-8 and TRBJ1-5, with D perhaps TRBD1 (6 bases). This CDR3 has 17 amino acids. The V and J ends lost 5 bases and 3 bases respectively, with 20 bases between them. From germline, CDR1 is SGHVS and CDR2 FQNEAQ. CDR3 coding DNA: TGTGCCAGCAGCCTCATGGACCTGGACAGCCACAATCAGCCCCAGCATTTT. Protein product: CASSLMDLDSHNQPQHF.

The CDR3, as DNA: TGTGCCAGCAGGGGGGCTACAGGTAAAGGGGAGCAGTACTTC. Translated, it gives CASRGATGKGEQYF. The V gene is TRBV2, the J gene TRBJ2-7, with a tentative D call TRBD1 (6 bases). Per the germline V gene, CDR1 is SNHLY and CDR2 is FYNNEI. The V end lost 6 bases, the J end lost 7 bases, and 19 bases lay between the germline ends. CDR3 length equals 14 residues.

The chain employs TRBV9 and TRBJ2-2, with TRBD2 as a possible D gene (5 bases). V dropped 0 bases and J dropped 1 base, with 10 bases sitting between them. This CDR3 region has 16 residues. CDR1 is SGDLS, CDR2 YYNGEE, per germline. For the CDR3, the DNA is TGTGCCAGCAGCGTAGTAAGCGGATGGAACACCGGGGAGCTGTTTTTT. Protein: CASSVVSGWNTGELFF. The full variable domain, in which reference TRBV9 and TRBJ2-2 provide the parts outside the CDR3, is DSGVTQTPKHLITATGQRVTLRCSPRSGDLSVYWYQQSLDQGLQFLIQYYNGEERAKGNILERFSAQQFPDLHSELNLSSLELGDSALYFCASSVVSGWNTGELFFGEGSRLTVL.

The gene calls are TRBV28 and TRBJ1-4, with TRBD1 as a possible D gene (6 bases). There are 15 residues in the CDR3. V was shortened by 6 bases and J by 2 bases, with 13 bases between the two germline ends. The V gene's germline CDR1 is MDHEN and CDR2 SYDVKM. Here the CDR3 DNA reads TGTGCCAGCAGCGACCTGGGGGCCACTAATGAAAAACTGTTTTTT. Amino acid sequence: CASSDLGATNEKLFF.

This chain joins TRBV4-3 and TRBJ2-7; D may be TRBD2 (5 bases). V was shortened by 0 bases and J by 2 bases, with 14 bases between the two germline ends. The CDR3 is 16 amino acids. Germline V gene lookup returns CDR1 LGHNA and CDR2 YSLEER. The CDR3 spells CASSQDPVLDPYEQYF. CDR3 sequence (DNA): TGCGCCAGCAGCCAAGACCCCGTACTAGACCCCTACGAGCAGTACTTC.

The V call is TRBV4-3, the J call TRBJ1-1, with 7 bases lining up with TRBD1. Germline CDR1 LGHNA, CDR2 YSLEER. After removal of 6 bases from V and 1 base from J, the junction contained 8 bases not matched to a gene. The CDR3 covers 15 residues. In nucleotides, the CDR3 is TGCGCCAGCAGAAGAGGGACAGCCGAGAACACTGAAGCTTTCTTT. Translated, it gives CASRRGTAENTEAFF.

The gene calls are TRBV28 and TRBJ2-3, with TRBD1 matching over 8 bases. CDR1 MDHEN and CDR2 SYDVKM come from the germline V gene. The CDR3 spans 15 residues. J was trimmed by 1 base and V by 4 bases; bases with no gene match: 4. CDR3: CASSSPGQGTDTQYF. CDR3 DNA sequence: TGTGCCAGCAGTTCCCCGGGACAGGGCACAGATACGCAGTATTTT.

The chain uses TRBV11-2 and TRBJ2-5; unclear D gene. The CDR3 totals 11 residues. Germline V gene data show CDR1 as SGHAT and CDR2 as FQNNGV. V was pared by 3 bases and J by 5 bases, with 4 bases between. The CDR3 DNA sequence: TGTGCCAGCAGCTTCGTGGAGACCCAGTACTTC. It is translated as CASSFVETQYF.